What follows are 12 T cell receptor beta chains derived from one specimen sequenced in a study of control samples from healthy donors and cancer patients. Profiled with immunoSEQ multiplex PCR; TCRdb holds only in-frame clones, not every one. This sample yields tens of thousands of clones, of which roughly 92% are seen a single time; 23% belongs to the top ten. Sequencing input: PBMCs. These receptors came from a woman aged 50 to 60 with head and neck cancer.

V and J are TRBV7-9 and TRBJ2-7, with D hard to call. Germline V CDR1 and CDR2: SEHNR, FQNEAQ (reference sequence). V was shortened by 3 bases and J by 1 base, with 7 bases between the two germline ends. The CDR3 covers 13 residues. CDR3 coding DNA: TGTGCCAGCAGCTTCTCAAGATCCTACGAGCAGTACTTC. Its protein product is CASSFSRSYEQYF.

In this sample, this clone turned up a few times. For the CDR3, the DNA is TGTGCCAGCAGTGAATCAGGGGAGGGAGCGGATGGCTACACCTTC. This sequence encodes CASSESGEGADGYTF. The chain is built from TRBV6-4 and TRBJ1-2, with D perhaps matching TRBD1 (6 bases). V shed 3 bases and J shed 6 bases, with 17 bases lying between them. The CDR3 consists of 15 residues. Germline V CDR1 and CDR2: MRHNA, SNTAGT.

The chain's CDR3 is CASSENTGELFF. The CDR3 DNA is TGTGCCAGCTCAGAGAACACCGGGGAGCTGTTTTTT. The rearrangement joins TRBV25-1 to TRBJ2-2; no clear D. The CDR3 contains 12 residues. The germline V gene encodes CDR1 MGHDK and CDR2 SYGVNS. V was trimmed by 8 bases and J by 1 base, leaving 5 bases between them.

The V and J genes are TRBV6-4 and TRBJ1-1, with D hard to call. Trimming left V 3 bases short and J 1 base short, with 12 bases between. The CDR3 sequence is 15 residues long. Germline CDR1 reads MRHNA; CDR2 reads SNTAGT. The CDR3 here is CASSESTNSNTEAFF. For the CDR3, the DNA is TGTGCCAGCAGTGAGTCCACCAATTCGAACACTGAAGCTTTCTTT.

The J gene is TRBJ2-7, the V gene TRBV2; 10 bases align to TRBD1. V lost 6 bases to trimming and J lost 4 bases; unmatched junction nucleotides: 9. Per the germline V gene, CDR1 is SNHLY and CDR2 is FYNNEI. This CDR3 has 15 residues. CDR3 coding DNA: TGTGCCAGCAGAAACCCGGGACAGGGGAGTTACGAGCAGTACTTC. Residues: CASRNPGQGSYEQYF.

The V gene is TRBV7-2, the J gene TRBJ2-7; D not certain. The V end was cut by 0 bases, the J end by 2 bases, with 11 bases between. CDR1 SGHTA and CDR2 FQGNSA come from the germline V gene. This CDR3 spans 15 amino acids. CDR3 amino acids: CASSLAGLQTYEQYF. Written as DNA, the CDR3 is TGTGCCAGCAGCTTAGCGGGCTTACAAACCTACGAGCAGTACTTC. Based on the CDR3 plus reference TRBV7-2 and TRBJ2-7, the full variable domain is GAGVSQSPSNKVTEKGKDVELRCDPISGHTALYWYRQSLGQGLEFLIYFQGNSAPDKSGLPSDRFSAERTGGSVSTLTIQRTQQEDSAVYLCASSLAGLQTYEQYFGPGTRLTVT.

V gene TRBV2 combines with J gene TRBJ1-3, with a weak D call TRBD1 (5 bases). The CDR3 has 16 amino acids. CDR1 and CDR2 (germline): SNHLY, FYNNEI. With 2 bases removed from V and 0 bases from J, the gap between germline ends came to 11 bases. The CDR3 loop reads CASSEWQGSSGNTIYF. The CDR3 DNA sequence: TGTGCCAGCAGTGAATGGCAGGGTAGCTCTGGAAACACCATATATTTT.

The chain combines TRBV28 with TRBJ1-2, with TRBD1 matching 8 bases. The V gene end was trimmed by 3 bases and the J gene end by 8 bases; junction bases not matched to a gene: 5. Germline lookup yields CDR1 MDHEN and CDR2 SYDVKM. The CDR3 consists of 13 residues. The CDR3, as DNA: TGTGCCAGCAGTTTCGAAGCAGGGGGCGGCTACACCTTC. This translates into CASSFEAGGGYTF.

CDR3 loop: CASSPGGSGASYNEQFF. The CDR3 nucleotides read TGTGCCAGCAGCCCCGGAGGTAGCGGGGCCTCCTACAATGAGCAGTTCTTC. The gene calls are TRBV11-3 and TRBJ2-1; 8 bases map to TRBD2. With V trimmed by 5 bases and J by 0 bases, 9 bases remained unmatched. Germline values: CDR1 SGHNT, CDR2 YENEEA. CDR3 length equals 17 residues.

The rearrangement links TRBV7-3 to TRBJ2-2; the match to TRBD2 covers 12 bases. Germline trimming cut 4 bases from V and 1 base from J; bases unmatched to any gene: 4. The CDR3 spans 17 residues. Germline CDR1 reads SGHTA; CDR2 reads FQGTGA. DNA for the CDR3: TGTGCCAGCAGCTCACCGGGACTAGCGGGGAACACCGGGGAGCTGTTTTTT. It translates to CASSSPGLAGNTGELFF.

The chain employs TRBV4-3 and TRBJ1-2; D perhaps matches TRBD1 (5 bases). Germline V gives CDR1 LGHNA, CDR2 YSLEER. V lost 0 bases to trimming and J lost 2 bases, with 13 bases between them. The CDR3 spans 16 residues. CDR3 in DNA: TGCGCCAGCAGCCAAGATCACAGGCAGAGAAACTATGGCTACACCTTC. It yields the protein CASSQDHRQRNYGYTF.

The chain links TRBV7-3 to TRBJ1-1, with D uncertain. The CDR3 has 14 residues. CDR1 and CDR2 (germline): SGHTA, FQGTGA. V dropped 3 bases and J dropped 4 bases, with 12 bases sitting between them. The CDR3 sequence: CASSFTGRSTEAFF. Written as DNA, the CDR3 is TGTGCCAGCAGCTTCACGGGTAGGAGCACTGAAGCTTTCTTT.